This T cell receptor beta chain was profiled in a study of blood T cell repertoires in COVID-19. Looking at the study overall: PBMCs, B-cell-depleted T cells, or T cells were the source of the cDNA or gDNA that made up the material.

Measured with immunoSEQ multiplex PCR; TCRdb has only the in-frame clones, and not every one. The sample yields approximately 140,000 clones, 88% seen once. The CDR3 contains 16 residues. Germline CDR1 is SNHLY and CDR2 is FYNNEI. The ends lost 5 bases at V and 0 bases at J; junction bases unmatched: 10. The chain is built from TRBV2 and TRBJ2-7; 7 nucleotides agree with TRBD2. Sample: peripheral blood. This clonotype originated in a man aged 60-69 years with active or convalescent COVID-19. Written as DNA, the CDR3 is TGTGCCAGCAGTCGGTCCGCACTAGCGAGCTCCTACGAGCAGTACTTC. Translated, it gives CASSRSALASSYEQYF.